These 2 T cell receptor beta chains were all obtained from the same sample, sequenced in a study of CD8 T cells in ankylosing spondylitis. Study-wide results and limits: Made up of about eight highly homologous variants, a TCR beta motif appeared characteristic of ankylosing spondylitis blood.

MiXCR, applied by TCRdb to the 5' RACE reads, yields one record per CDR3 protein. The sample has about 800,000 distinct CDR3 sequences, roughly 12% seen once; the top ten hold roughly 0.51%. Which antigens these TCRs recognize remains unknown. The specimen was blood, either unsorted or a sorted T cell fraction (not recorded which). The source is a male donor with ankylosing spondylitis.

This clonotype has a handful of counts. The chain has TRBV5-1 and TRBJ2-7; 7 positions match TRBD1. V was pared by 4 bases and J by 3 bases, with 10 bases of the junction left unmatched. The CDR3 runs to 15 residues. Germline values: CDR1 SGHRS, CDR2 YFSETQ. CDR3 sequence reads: CASSPVRDRYYEQYF. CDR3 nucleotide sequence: TGCGCCAGCAGCCCGGTACGGGACAGATACTACGAGCAGTACTTC.

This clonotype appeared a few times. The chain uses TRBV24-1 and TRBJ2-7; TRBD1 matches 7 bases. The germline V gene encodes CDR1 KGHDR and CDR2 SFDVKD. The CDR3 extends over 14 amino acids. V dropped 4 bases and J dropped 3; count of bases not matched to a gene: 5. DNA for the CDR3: TGTGCCACCAGTGACCCGACAGGGAACTACGAGCAGTACTTC. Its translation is CATSDPTGNYEQYF.